The source of this T cell receptor (beta chain) is a study of T-cell reconstitution after alpha-beta-depleted transplantation in children. Unique molecular identifiers were incorporated when the TCRbeta library was constructed. MiXCR, applied by TCRdb to the PCR reads, yields one record per CDR3 protein. The table shows approximately 510,000 distinct CDR3 sequences, with approximately 20% occurring only once. The CDR3 is made up of 14 amino acids. CDR1 and CDR2 from the germline V gene are SGHRS and YFSETQ. The V gene lost 3 bases and the J gene lost 5 bases, with 14 bases spanning the gap. This clonotype occurred many times.

The V call is TRBV5-1, the J call TRBJ1-1, with a possible D match to TRBD1 (5 bases). The clonotype comes from a human donor who donated a stem cell graft to a child with acute lymphoblastic leukemia. The sequencing here drew on PBMCs from the stem cell graft donor, taken from the stem cell graft. The CDR3 here is CASSSRQSVTEAFF. The CDR3, as DNA: TGCGCCAGCAGCTCCAGACAGAGTGTAACTGAAGCTTTCTTT. Full variable domain (missing parts from reference TRBV5-1 and TRBJ1-1): KAGVTQTPRYLIKTRGQQVTLSCSPISGHRSVSWYQQTPGQGLQFLFEYFSETQRNKGNFPGRFSGRQFSNSRSEMNVSTLELGDSALYLCASSSRQSVTEAFFGQGTRLTVV.